This TCR beta chain was profiled in a study of blood T cell repertoires in COVID-19. Study context: Acute and convalescent COVID-19 samples came from the United States, Italy and Spain.

This clone was seen once. In the source study's methods: Amplification from reference gene primers served as the basis for estimated nucleated cell counts. Repertoires were generated with immunoSEQ multiplex PCR, while TCRdb's copy carries only in-frame clones and drops some. That table supplies the V and J calls and clone size; D and trimming were determined from the DNA. The sample lists about 140,000 clones, about 80% occurring once. The germline V gene has CDR1 SGHVS and CDR2 FNYEAQ. Trimming stripped 5 bases from V and 2 bases from J, with 9 bases between. There are 13 residues in the CDR3. The TCR originated in a human donor in a cohort sampled during active COVID-19. Sequencing was carried out using peripheral blood. The chain has TRBV7-6 and TRBJ1-1, with a tentative D call TRBD1 (5 bases). Written as DNA, the CDR3 is TGTGCCAGCAGCGCACAGGAAAACACTGAAGCTTTCTTT. This sequence encodes CASSAQENTEAFF.